The 4 T cell receptor beta chains presented below share a single source sample, sequenced in a study of beta chain features in type 1 diabetes. Since all of the isolated RNA was reverse transcribed, expressed TCRB transcripts were what got sequenced. The assay was immunoSEQ multiplex PCR, and TCRdb's table has in-frame clones only and misses some. Altogether about 360,000 clones are present, roughly 12% being singletons, with the ten largest covering under 0.02%. The sample taken for sequencing was naive CD4+ T cells from blood. Every receptor here comes from a young man in good health.

This sequence joins TRBV7-2 and TRBJ2-7; D might be TRBD1 (6 bases). CDR1 is SGHTA, CDR2 FQGNSA, per germline. The CDR3 runs 16 residues. V lost 4 bases and J 4 bases, leaving 20 bases between the germline ends. The CDR3 sequence: CASSSRGSRVGYEQYF. CDR3 DNA sequence: TGTGCCAGCAGCTCCAGGGGTTCCAGGGTTGGTTACGAGCAGTACTTC.

In this sample, this clone turned up once. This rearrangement joins TRBV11-2 to TRBJ1-1, with 9 bases fitting TRBD1. The V and J ends lost 4 bases and 3 bases, in that order; junction bases with no gene match: 6. Looked up from germline, CDR1 is SGHAT and CDR2 is FQNNGV. The CDR3 is 15 residues long. CDR3 residues: CASSYGGTGYTEAFF. CDR3 in DNA: TGTGCCAGCAGCTATGGGGGGACAGGGTACACTGAAGCTTTCTTT.

This chain uses TRBV28 with TRBJ1-2, with D unresolved. V lost 6 bases, J lost 6 bases, and 14 bases lay in between. Looked up from germline, CDR1 is MDHEN and CDR2 is SYDVKM. This CDR3 contains 13 residues. The CDR3 DNA sequence: TGTGCCAGCAGCCTATCCGGGTTCCATGGCTACACCTTC. This encodes CASSLSGFHGYTF.

The chain couples TRBV7-2 to TRBJ2-5; TRBD1 matches at 8 bases. The tail of the sequence fits TRBJ2-7 better, so the J call may be wrong. The CDR3 has 14 amino acids. Germline CDR1 SGHTA, CDR2 FQGNSA. Written as DNA, the CDR3 is TGTGCCAGCAGCCCCCGCCAGGGGGCGGGCGAGCAGTACTTC. Translation gives CASSPRQGAGEQYF.